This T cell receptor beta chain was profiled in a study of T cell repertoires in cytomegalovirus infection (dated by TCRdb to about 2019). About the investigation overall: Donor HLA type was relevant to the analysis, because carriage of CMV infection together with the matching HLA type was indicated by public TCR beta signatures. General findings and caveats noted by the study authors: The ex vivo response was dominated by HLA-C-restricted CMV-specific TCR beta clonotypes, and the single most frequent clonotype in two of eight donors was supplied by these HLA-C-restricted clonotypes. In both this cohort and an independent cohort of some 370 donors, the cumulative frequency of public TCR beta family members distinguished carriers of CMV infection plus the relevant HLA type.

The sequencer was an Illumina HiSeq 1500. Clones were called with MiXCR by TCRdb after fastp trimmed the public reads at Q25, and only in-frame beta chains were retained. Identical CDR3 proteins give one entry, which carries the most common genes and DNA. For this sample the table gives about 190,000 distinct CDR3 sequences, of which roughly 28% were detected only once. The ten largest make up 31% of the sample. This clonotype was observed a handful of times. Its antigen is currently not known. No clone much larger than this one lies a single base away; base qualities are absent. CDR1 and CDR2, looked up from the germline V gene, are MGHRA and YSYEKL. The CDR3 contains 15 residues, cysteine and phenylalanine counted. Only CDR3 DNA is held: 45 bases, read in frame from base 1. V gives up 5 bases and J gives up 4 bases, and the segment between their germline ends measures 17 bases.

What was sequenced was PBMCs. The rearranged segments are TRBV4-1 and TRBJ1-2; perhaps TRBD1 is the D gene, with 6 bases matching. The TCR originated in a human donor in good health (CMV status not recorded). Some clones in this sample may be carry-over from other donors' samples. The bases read TGCGCCAGCAGCTCCGAAGGGAGGGGGGCCTATGGCTACACCTTC. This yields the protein CASSSEGRGAYGYTF.